These 26 T cell receptor beta chains were all obtained from the same sample, sequenced in a study of T cell responses to AZD1222 COVID-19 vaccine. Measured with immunoSEQ multiplex PCR; TCRdb has only the in-frame clones, and not every one. The sample has about 100,000 clones, roughly 90% seen once. Source: peripheral blood, taken on day 0 of AZD1222 vaccination. These receptors came from an adult in good health.

This chain links TRBV19 with TRBJ2-1, with 8 bases lining up with TRBD1. Germline values: CDR1 LNHDA, CDR2 SQIVND (reference sequence). The CDR3 loop spans 15 amino acids. Trimming at V came to 3 bases and at J to 9 bases, leaving 10 bases not matched to a gene. CDR3 residues: CASSIGRTGPIEQFF. The DNA for the CDR3 is TGTGCCAGTAGTATCGGGCGGACAGGGCCAATTGAGCAGTTCTTC.

J is TRBJ1-3 and V is TRBV3-1 (or the pseudogene TRBV3-2); D possibly corresponds to TRBD1 (5 bases). The germline V gene has CDR1 LGHDT and CDR2 YNNKEL (reference sequence). Trimming took off 4 bases at V and 7 bases at J, with 11 bases between the two ends. The CDR3 runs to 13 residues. As DNA, the CDR3 is TGTGCCAGCAGCCGAGGGGACGGGAACACCATATATTTT. Amino acids: CASSRGDGNTIYF.

The V call is TRBV6-4, the J call TRBJ1-5; D is undetermined. V shed 3 bases and J shed 2 bases, with 8 bases lying between them. CDR1 and CDR2 (germline): MRHNA, SNTAGT. This CDR3 comprises 14 residues. The CDR3: CASSESGGNQPQHF. In DNA, the CDR3 is TGTGCCAGCAGTGAGAGCGGGGGCAATCAGCCCCAGCATTTT.

This rearrangement joins TRBV3-1 (or the pseudogene TRBV3-2) to TRBJ2-3, with D hard to call. The CDR3 is made up of 15 amino acids. Trimming removed 0 bases at V and 0 bases at J, with 7 bases between. Germline V gives CDR1 LGHDT, CDR2 YNNKEL (reference sequence). The CDR3 sequence: CASSQEGRSTDTQYF. DNA for the CDR3: TGTGCCAGCAGCCAAGAGGGCAGGAGCACAGATACGCAGTATTTT.

This sequence joins TRBV30 and TRBJ2-1, with 8 nucleotides matching TRBD2. CDR1 and CDR2 from the germline V gene are GTSNPN and SVGIG (reference sequence). Germline trimming cut 4 bases from V and 4 bases from J; bases unmatched to any gene: 3. This CDR3 region has 13 residues. The CDR3 spells CAWNRGRYNEQFF. In DNA, the CDR3 is TGTGCCTGGAACCGCGGGAGGTACAATGAGCAGTTCTTC.

J is TRBJ1-5 and V is TRBV19, with 11 bases aligning to TRBD1. From germline, CDR1 is LNHDA and CDR2 SQIVND (reference sequence). This CDR3 spans 15 amino acids. The V gene end was trimmed by 7 bases and the J gene end by 3 bases; junction bases not matched to a gene: 5. The CDR3: CASTRDRGVNQPQHF. The CDR3 bases are TGTGCCAGTACTAGGGACAGGGGGGTCAATCAGCCCCAGCATTTT.

J is TRBJ2-2 and V is TRBV7-9; TRBD2 matches at 11 bases. The germline gives CDR1 SEHNR, CDR2 FQNEAQ (reference sequence). Unmatched junction bases numbered 9, after V lost 2 bases and J lost 4 bases. The CDR3 is 18 amino acids. DNA of the CDR3: TGTGCCAGCAGCTTATCGGGACTAGCGGACAGCTTCACCGGGGAGCTGTTTTTT. It codes for CASSLSGLADSFTGELFF.

The genes are TRBV25-1 and TRBJ1-2; 8 bases map to TRBD1. This CDR3 comprises 13 residues. The V and J ends lost 4 bases and 6 bases, in that order; junction bases with no gene match: 4. CDR1 is MGHDK, CDR2 SYGVNS, per germline. The CDR3 DNA reads TGTGCCAGCAGTGCAGGGGGCTCGGATGGCTACACCTTC. This translates into CASSAGGSDGYTF.

This sequence joins TRBV28 and TRBJ2-1; the D gene is possibly TRBD1 (6 bases). Trimming shortened V by 5 bases and J by 4 bases, and 15 bases separated the two germline ends. Germline CDR1 MDHEN, CDR2 SYDVKM. The CDR3 extends over 15 amino acids. The CDR3 here is CASSGGAQGYNEQFF. In DNA, the CDR3 is TGTGCCAGCAGTGGGGGCGCCCAGGGATACAATGAGCAGTTCTTC.

In this sample, this clone turned up a few times. The V gene is TRBV5-1, the J gene TRBJ2-7; D is undetermined. In germline, CDR1 is SGHRS, CDR2 YFSETQ. This CDR3 has 12 residues. V was clipped by 2 bases and J by 9 bases, with 12 bases between them. CDR3 residues: CASSFSGIAQYF. CDR3 sequence (DNA): TGCGCCAGCAGCTTTTCTGGCATCGCGCAGTACTTC.

CDR3 amino acids: CASSSAGGAVGSYEQYF. For the CDR3, the DNA is TGTGCCAGCAGTTCGGCAGGGGGCGCGGTGGGGTCCTACGAGCAGTACTTC. This chain connects TRBV28 to TRBJ2-7; 8 nucleotides agree with TRBD1. V was clipped by 4 bases and J by 1 base; unmatched bases: 12. Looked up from germline, CDR1 is MDHEN and CDR2 is SYDVKM. The CDR3 is made up of 17 amino acids.

The rearrangement links TRBV5-4 to TRBJ1-1; D gene unclear. In germline, CDR1 is SGHNT, CDR2 YYREEE (reference sequence). V lost 2 bases and J lost 7, with 9 bases in between. This CDR3 is 12 amino acids long. Here the CDR3 DNA reads TGTGCCAGCAGCTTCGGTCGGGGTGAAGCTTTCTTT. The encoded protein is CASSFGRGEAFF.

This clone was found once. The chain carries TRBV29-1 and TRBJ2-2, with 11 bases fitting TRBD2. Germline values: CDR1 SQVTM, CDR2 ANQGSEA. This CDR3 has 14 residues. V trimming: 4 bases; J trimming: 5 bases; junction bases outside the gene matches: 3. The CDR3 nucleotides read TGCAGCGTTGCGTCTAGCGGGAGGACCGGGGAGCTGTTTTTT. Its translation: CSVASSGRTGELFF.

For this clone: One end of the junction does not line up with germline, which may come from a read error. The genes are TRBV28 and TRBJ1-1; 8 nucleotides align to TRBD1. This CDR3 is built from 16 residues. The germline V gene encodes CDR1 MDHEN and CDR2 SYDVKM. The DNA of the CDR3 is TGTGCCAGCAGTTTACGAGGGCTGGGGGACAGGAGCCTACGGGGCTTT. It codes for CASSLRGLGDRSLRGF.

The chain employs TRBV10-3 and TRBJ1-4; D is possibly TRBD1 (6 bases). This CDR3 comprises 17 residues. Trimming stripped 2 bases from V and 8 bases from J, with 21 bases between. CDR1 is ENHRY, CDR2 SYGVKD, per germline. CDR3 nucleotides: TGTGCCATCAGTGAGAACCCGTTCAGGGGAGGGAACGAAAAACTGTTTTTT. Protein product: CAISENPFRGGNEKLFF.

This chain connects TRBV5-6 to TRBJ2-7; 8 nucleotides agree with TRBD1. Germline CDR1 is SGHDT and CDR2 is YYEEEE. V lost 7 bases and J lost 3; bases outside the gene matches: 9. This CDR3 comprises 14 residues. The CDR3 nucleotides are TGTGCCAGCGGATGGGGGGACAGGAACTACGAGCAGTACTTC. Translating gives CASGWGDRNYEQYF.

This clone turned up a few times. The chain carries TRBV24-1 and TRBJ1-1; 9 nucleotides match TRBD1. The CDR3 spans 18 residues. Trimming cost V 3 bases and J 5 bases; bases outside gene matches: 15. The V gene's germline CDR1 is KGHDR and CDR2 SFDVKD. CDR3 loop: CATSDTTGTGLRPTEAFF. The CDR3 region has the DNA TGTGCCACCAGTGATACGACCGGGACAGGGCTTAGGCCGACTGAAGCTTTCTTT.

This chain connects TRBV6-6 to TRBJ2-5; D is possibly TRBD1 (6 bases). This CDR3 comprises 16 residues. The V and J ends lost 2 bases and 2 bases respectively, with 15 bases between them. CDR1 is MNHNY, CDR2 SVGAGI, per germline (reference sequence). CDR3 nucleotide sequence: TGTGCCAGCAGTTACCACCCGGGACAATCTCAAGAGACCCAGTACTTC. Translated, it gives CASSYHPGQSQETQYF.

The CDR3 region is CASSDQVGRVTIYF. The DNA of the CDR3 is TGTGCCAGCAGTGACCAGGTGGGGAGGGTCACCATATATTTT. The J gene is TRBJ1-3, the V gene TRBV2; D remains ambiguous. Germline assignment: CDR1 SNHLY and CDR2 FYNNEI. V was shortened by 3 bases and J by 9 bases, with 15 bases between the two germline ends. CDR3 length equals 14 residues. The full variable domain, its missing parts supplied by reference TRBV2 and TRBJ1-3, is EPEVTQTPSHQVTQMGQEVILRCVPISNHLYFYWYRQILGQKVEFLVSFYNNEISEKSEIFDDQFSVERPDGSNFTLKIRSTKLEDSAMYFCASSDQVGRVTIYFGEGSWLTVV.

The rearrangement uses TRBV5-1 and TRBJ2-2; 9 bases line up with TRBD1. CDR3 size: 14 residues. The trim removed 4 bases at V and 6 bases at J, leaving 4 bases unmatched. The germline CDR1 and CDR2 sequences are SGHRS and YFSETQ. Written as DNA, the CDR3 is TGCGCCAGCAGCGCGGGACAGGGTGCCGGGGAGCTGTTTTTT. It translates to CASSAGQGAGELFF.

The V gene is TRBV6-2 or TRBV6-3, the J gene TRBJ2-3, with D tentatively TRBD2 (6 bases). There are 14 residues in the CDR3. Germline V lookup: CDR1 MNHEY, CDR2 SVGEGT. Between the trimmed V and J ends, which lost 6 bases and 0 bases, there was a span of 10 bases. This CDR3 reads CASSPTRSTDTQYF. The CDR3 region has the DNA TGTGCCAGCAGCCCGACTAGGAGCACAGATACGCAGTATTTT.

This chain connects TRBV5-1 to TRBJ1-4, with 8 bases lining up with TRBD1. With 3 bases clipped from V and 8 bases from J, the junction kept 9 bases outside the gene matches. This CDR3 spans 15 amino acids. Germline V gene lookup returns CDR1 SGHRS and CDR2 YFSETQ. The DNA of the CDR3 is TGCGCCAGCAGCTCCCAGGGGGCTATAGGAGAAAAACTGTTTTTT. Its translation is CASSSQGAIGEKLFF.

The genes are TRBV5-6 and TRBJ1-5, with 10 bases fitting TRBD1. The germline V gene has CDR1 SGHDT and CDR2 YYEEEE. The V gene end was trimmed by 4 bases and the J gene end by 4 bases; junction bases not matched to a gene: 8. This CDR3 has 16 amino acids. CDR3 amino acids: CASSRAGTGDNQPQHF. The CDR3 region has the DNA TGTGCCAGCAGCCGAGCCGGGACAGGGGATAATCAGCCCCAGCATTTT.

The chain joins TRBV3-1 (or the pseudogene TRBV3-2) to TRBJ2-1, with 11 bases identical to TRBD2. In germline, CDR1 is LGHDT, CDR2 YNNKEL (reference sequence). The CDR3 runs 16 residues. Germline trimming cut 2 bases from V and 6 bases from J; bases unmatched to any gene: 6. Here the CDR3 DNA reads TGTGCCAGCAGCCAATATAGCGGGAGGGTGGGCAATGAGCAGTTCTTC. The encoded protein is CASSQYSGRVGNEQFF.

V usage is TRBV28 and J usage is TRBJ1-1; TRBD1 agrees at 7 bases. The CDR3 is made up of 14 amino acids. Germline assignment: CDR1 MDHEN and CDR2 SYDVKM. V lost 8 bases, J lost 1 base, and 7 bases stayed unmatched. This CDR3 reads CASAFTGENTEAFF. The CDR3, as DNA: TGTGCCAGCGCCTTCACAGGGGAGAACACTGAAGCTTTCTTT.

The chain is built from TRBV5-4 and TRBJ1-1; D is unclear. Germline lookup yields CDR1 SGHNT and CDR2 YYREEE (reference sequence). The CDR3 length is 12 residues. Trimming left V 3 bases short and J 1 base short, with 4 bases between. This chain's CDR3 is CASSSWNTEAFF. CDR3 coding DNA: TGTGCCAGCAGCTCCTGGAACACTGAAGCTTTCTTT.